One and the same sample provided the 20 T cell receptor beta chains below, sequenced in a study of blood T cell repertoires in COVID-19 (dated by TCRdb to the early 2020s). The library was built by means of the immunoSEQ multiplex PCR assay. TCRdb obtained this table from immuneACCESS and retained in-frame rearrangements with V and J assigned. These tables miss some clones; where compared with another copy, unresolved V genes account for less than half of the shortfall, and the remainder is unexplained. This sample lists over 350,000 clones; 86% were detected once. The top ten constitute 1.4% of the sample. Material for sequencing was peripheral blood. Receptors originate from a woman in her twenties or thirties with active or convalescent COVID-19.

The chain links TRBV15 to TRBJ2-2; 7 bases align to TRBD2. The CDR3 spans 17 residues. CDR1 is LNHNV and CDR2 is YYDKDF in the germline V gene (reference sequence). The J segment lost 4 bases and the V segment lost 0 bases, leaving 8 bases of the junction unmatched. In DNA form, the CDR3 reads TGTGCCACCAGCAGAGAGGGCCTAGCGGAAAGCACCGGGGAGCTGTTTTTT. It translates to CATSREGLAESTGELFF.

The chain uses TRBV12-5 and TRBJ1-3, with 10 bases aligning to TRBD1. This CDR3 has 19 amino acids. V gave up 4 bases and J gave up 2 bases; unmatched junction bases: 14. CDR1 is LGHNT, CDR2 FRNRAP, per germline. The CDR3 here is CASGSSLQTGGAAGNTIYF. CDR3 coding DNA: TGTGCTAGTGGTTCCAGCCTCCAGACAGGGGGCGCGGCTGGAAACACCATATATTTT. Full variable domain (rest looked up from reference TRBV12-5 and TRBJ1-3): DARVTQTPRHKVTEMGQEVTMRCQPILGHNTVFWYRQTMMQGLELLAYFRNRAPLDDSGMPKDRFSAEMPDATLATLKIQPSEPRDSAVYFCASGSSLQTGGAAGNTIYFGEGSWLTVV.

The chain uses TRBV5-1 and TRBJ1-5; TRBD1 agrees at 10 bases. V lost 0 bases to trimming and J lost 1 base; unmatched junction nucleotides: 4. The CDR3 runs to 17 residues. Germline V gene lookup returns CDR1 SGHRS and CDR2 YFSETQ. The CDR3 sequence is CASSLGQGAGSNQPQHF. The CDR3, as DNA: TGCGCCAGCAGCTTGGGACAGGGGGCAGGAAGCAATCAGCCCCAGCATTTT.

The J gene is TRBJ2-1, the V gene TRBV9; D is perhaps TRBD2 (5 bases). Germline V lookup: CDR1 SGDLS, CDR2 YYNGEE. With 5 bases removed from V and 2 bases from J, the gap between germline ends came to 8 bases. The CDR3 has 13 residues. CDR3 region: CASRRGTYNEQFF. The CDR3 DNA reads TGTGCCAGCAGACGGGGTACCTACAATGAGCAGTTCTTC.

The chain combines TRBV27 with TRBJ2-1; D gene uncertain. Germline V gene lookup returns CDR1 MNHEY and CDR2 SMNVEV (reference sequence). The CDR3 covers 15 residues. V was trimmed by 3 bases and J by 6 bases, leaving 15 bases between them. The CDR3 spells CASSLVQVLINEQFF. In nucleotides, the CDR3 is TGTGCCAGCAGTTTGGTTCAGGTACTCATCAATGAGCAGTTCTTC.

The chain is built from TRBV7-8 and TRBJ1-2, with 10 nucleotides matching TRBD1. The junction had 12 bases not matched to a gene; V was cut back by 1 base and J by 4 bases. Germline values: CDR1 SGHVS, CDR2 FQNEAQ. This CDR3 has 18 amino acids. The CDR3 DNA reads TGTGCCAGCAGCTTAGAACAAGATTTGACAGGGGGCCTCTATGGCTACACCTTC. It is translated as CASSLEQDLTGGLYGYTF.

This chain links TRBV7-8 with TRBJ2-5, with D uncertain. The germline CDR1 and CDR2 sequences are SGHVS and FQNEAQ. Between the trimmed V and J ends, which lost 5 bases and 5 bases, there was a span of 6 bases. The CDR3 consists of 11 residues. The CDR3 loop reads CASSLLETQYF. The CDR3 DNA follows: TGTGCCAGCAGCCTCTTGGAGACCCAGTACTTC.

The CDR3 sequence is CASSGESNQPQHF. In DNA, the CDR3 is TGTGCCAGCAGCGGGGAGAGCAATCAGCCCCAGCATTTT. The V and J genes are TRBV6-5 and TRBJ1-5; D gene ambiguous. With 6 bases removed from V and 1 base from J, the gap between germline ends came to 7 bases. From germline, CDR1 is MNHEY and CDR2 SVGAGI. The CDR3 sequence is 13 residues long.

The chain links TRBV19 to TRBJ2-2, with 8 bases matching TRBD1. The CDR3 sequence is 15 residues long. CDR1 and CDR2 from the germline V gene are LNHDA and SQIVND (reference sequence). Unmatched junction bases numbered 6, after V lost 6 bases and J lost 3 bases. DNA for the CDR3: TGTGCCAGTAGGAGGACAGGGTTGGACACCGGGGAGCTGTTTTTT. Translated: CASRRTGLDTGELFF.

CDR3: CATTFKGGANNQPQHF. CDR3 DNA sequence: TGTGCCACCACCTTTAAGGGGGGGGCCAACAATCAGCCCCAGCATTTT. The V gene is TRBV15, the J gene TRBJ1-5; perhaps TRBD1 as D (6 bases). The V end was cut by 7 bases, the J end by 3 bases, with 19 bases between. Germline V CDR1 and CDR2: LNHNV, YYDKDF (reference sequence). CDR3 length: 16 amino acids. Filled out from reference TRBV15 and TRBJ1-5, the complete variable domain reads DAMVIQNPRYQVTQFGKPVTLSCSQTLNHNVMYWYQQKSSQAPKLLFHYYDKDFNNEADTPDNFQSRRPNTSFCFLDIRSPGLGDTAMYLCATTFKGGANNQPQHFGDGTRLSIL.

J is TRBJ1-3 and V is TRBV19, with 9 nucleotides matching TRBD1. V trimming: 8 bases; J trimming: 4 bases; junction bases outside the gene matches: 6. The CDR3 contains 14 residues. CDR1 is LNHDA, CDR2 SQIVND, per germline (reference sequence). CDR3 in amino acids: CASGTGGWGNTIYF. The CDR3 nucleotides are TGTGCCAGTGGAACAGGGGGCTGGGGAAACACCATATATTTT.

The genes are TRBV2 and TRBJ1-6, with a possible D match to TRBD1 (5 bases). The CDR3 has 16 amino acids. Germline V gene sequence: CDR1 SNHLY, CDR2 FYNNEI. The V end lost 5 bases, the J end lost 0 bases, and 11 bases lay between the germline ends. The CDR3 sequence is CASSNLDSSYNSPLHF. The CDR3 bases are TGTGCCAGCAGTAACCTTGACAGCTCCTATAATTCACCCCTCCACTTT.

This chain links TRBV15 with TRBJ2-3; D might be TRBD2 (6 bases). The CDR3 runs 16 residues. The ends were cut back, 1 base at V and 2 bases at J, with 13 bases in the middle. CDR1 is LNHNV and CDR2 is YYDKDF in the germline V gene (reference sequence). Here the CDR3 DNA reads TGTGCCACCAGCAGAGGGAGGGGTACGCCCACAGATACGCAGTATTTT. Protein: CATSRGRGTPTDTQYF.

This chain links TRBV27 with TRBJ2-1; 7 bases align to TRBD2. The CDR3 contains 16 residues. Per the germline V gene, CDR1 is MNHEY and CDR2 is SMNVEV (reference sequence). Losses at the gene ends were 5 bases for V and 2 bases for J; bases not matched to a gene: 9. The CDR3 loop is CASSATSPTAYNEQFF. In DNA, the CDR3 is TGTGCCAGCAGTGCGACTAGCCCAACGGCCTACAATGAGCAGTTCTTC.

This chain links TRBV3-1 (or the pseudogene TRBV3-2) with TRBJ2-5, with D uncertain. Per the germline V gene, CDR1 is LGHDT and CDR2 is YNNKEL (reference sequence). The CDR3 extends over 15 amino acids. V was cut by 1 base and J by 5 bases, with 14 bases left in between. The CDR3 region is CASSQGSQTRETQYF. CDR3 nucleotide sequence: TGTGCCAGCAGCCAAGGGAGCCAAACTCGGGAGACCCAGTACTTC.

V and J are TRBV21-1 and TRBJ2-7; the table's D call of TRBD2 was not tested on the DNA. TRBV21-1 is a documented pseudogene. The CDR3 loop spans 11 amino acids. The DNA for the CDR3 is TGTGCCAGCAGCAAATACGGCGAGCAGTACTTC. It codes for CASSKYGEQYF.

The CDR3 sequence is CASSELSGGARGYTF. In nucleotides, the CDR3 is TGTGCCAGCAGTGAGTTAAGTGGGGGGGCGCGAGGCTACACCTTC. This chain joins TRBV2 and TRBJ1-2; a weak D match, TRBD1 (6 bases). Germline V gives CDR1 SNHLY, CDR2 FYNNEI. There are 15 residues in the CDR3. The V end was cut by 3 bases, the J end by 8 bases, with 19 bases between.

V is TRBV2 and J is TRBJ2-3, with D possibly matching TRBD1 (5 bases). V shed 3 bases and J shed 2 bases, with 12 bases lying between them. There are 15 residues in the CDR3. CDR1 is SNHLY and CDR2 is FYNNEI in the germline V gene. The CDR3 sequence is CASSEGQGPTDTQYF. CDR3 in DNA: TGTGCCAGCAGTGAGGGGCAGGGCCCCACAGATACGCAGTATTTT. Together with reference TRBV2 and TRBJ2-3, the CDR3 gives the full variable domain: EPEVTQTPSHQVTQMGQEVILRCVPISNHLYFYWYRQILGQKVEFLVSFYNNEISEKSEIFDDQFSVERPDGSNFTLKIRSTKLEDSAMYFCASSEGQGPTDTQYFGPGTRLTVL.

J is TRBJ1-1 and V is TRBV3-1 (or the pseudogene TRBV3-2); tentative D call: TRBD1 (6 bases). The CDR3 has 15 amino acids. Germline CDR1 is LGHDT and CDR2 is YNNKEL (reference sequence). V was shortened by 5 bases and J by 5 bases, with 18 bases between the two germline ends. CDR3 protein: CASSKQQGLGTEAFF. In DNA form, the CDR3 reads TGTGCCAGCAGCAAGCAACAGGGCCTGGGTACTGAAGCTTTCTTT.

The chain has TRBV5-1 and TRBJ2-2, with 8 nucleotides matching TRBD1. V trimming: 0 bases; J trimming: 2 bases; junction bases outside the gene matches: 6. Germline CDR1 is SGHRS and CDR2 is YFSETQ. The CDR3 has 17 residues. The CDR3 bases are TGCGCCAGCAGCTTGGCCTCCGGGACAGGAAACACCGGGGAGCTGTTTTTT. Its translation is CASSLASGTGNTGELFF.